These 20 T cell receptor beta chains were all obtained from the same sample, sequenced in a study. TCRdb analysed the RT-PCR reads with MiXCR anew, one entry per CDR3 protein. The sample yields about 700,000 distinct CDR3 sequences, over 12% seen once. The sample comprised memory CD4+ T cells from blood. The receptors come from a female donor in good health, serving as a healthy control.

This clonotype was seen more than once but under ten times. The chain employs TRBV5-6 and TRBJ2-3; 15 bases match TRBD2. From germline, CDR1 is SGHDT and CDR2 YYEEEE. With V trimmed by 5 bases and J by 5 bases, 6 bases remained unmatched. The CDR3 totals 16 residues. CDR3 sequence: CASSEGLAGGLDTQYF. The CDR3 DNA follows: TGTGCCAGCAGTGAAGGACTAGCGGGGGGGCTAGATACGCAGTATTTT.

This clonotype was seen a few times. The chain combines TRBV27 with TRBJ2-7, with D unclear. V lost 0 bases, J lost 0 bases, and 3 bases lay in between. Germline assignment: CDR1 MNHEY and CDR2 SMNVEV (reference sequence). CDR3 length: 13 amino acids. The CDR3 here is CASSLSYSYEQYF. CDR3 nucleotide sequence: TGTGCCAGCAGTTTATCCTACTCCTACGAGCAGTACTTC.

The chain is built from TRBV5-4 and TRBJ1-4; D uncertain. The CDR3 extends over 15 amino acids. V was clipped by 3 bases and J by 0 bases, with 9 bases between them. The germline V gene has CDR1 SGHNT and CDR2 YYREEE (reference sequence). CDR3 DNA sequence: TGTGCCAGCAGCTCGTCGACCGCAACTAATGAAAAACTGTTTTTT. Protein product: CASSSSTATNEKLFF.

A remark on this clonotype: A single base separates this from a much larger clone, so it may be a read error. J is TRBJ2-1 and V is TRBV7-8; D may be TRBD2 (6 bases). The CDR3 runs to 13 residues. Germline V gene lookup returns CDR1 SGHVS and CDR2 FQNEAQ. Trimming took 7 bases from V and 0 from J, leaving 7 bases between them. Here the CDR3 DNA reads TGTGCCAGCAATAGCGGCTCCTACAATGAGCAGTTCTTC. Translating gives CASNSGSYNEQFF.

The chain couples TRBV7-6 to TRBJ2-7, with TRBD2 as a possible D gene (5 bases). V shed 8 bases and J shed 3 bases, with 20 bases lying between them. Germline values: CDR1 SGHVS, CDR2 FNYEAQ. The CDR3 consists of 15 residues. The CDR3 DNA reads TGTGCCAGCGGGCCGAATCTGGTTGGAGGCTACGAGCAGTACTTC. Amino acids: CASGPNLVGGYEQYF.

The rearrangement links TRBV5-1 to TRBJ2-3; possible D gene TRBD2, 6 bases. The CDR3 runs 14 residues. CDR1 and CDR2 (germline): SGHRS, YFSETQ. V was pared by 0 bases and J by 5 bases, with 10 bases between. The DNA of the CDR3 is TGCGCCAGCAGCTTGGGCTCGGGGGAAGATACGCAGTATTTT. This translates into CASSLGSGEDTQYF.

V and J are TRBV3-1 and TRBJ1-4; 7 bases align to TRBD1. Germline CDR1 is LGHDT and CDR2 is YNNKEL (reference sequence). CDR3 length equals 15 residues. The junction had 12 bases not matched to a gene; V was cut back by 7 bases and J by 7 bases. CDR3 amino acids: CASTEVEGAGEKLFF. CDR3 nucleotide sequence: TGTGCCAGCACCGAAGTTGAGGGGGCTGGTGAAAAACTGTTTTTT.

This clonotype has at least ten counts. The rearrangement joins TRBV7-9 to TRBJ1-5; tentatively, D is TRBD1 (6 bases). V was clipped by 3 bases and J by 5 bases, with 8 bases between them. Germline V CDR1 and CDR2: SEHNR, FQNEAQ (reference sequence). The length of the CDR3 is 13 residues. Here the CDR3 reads CASSLTGDQPQHF. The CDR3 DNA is TGTGCCAGCAGCTTGACAGGAGATCAGCCCCAGCATTTT.

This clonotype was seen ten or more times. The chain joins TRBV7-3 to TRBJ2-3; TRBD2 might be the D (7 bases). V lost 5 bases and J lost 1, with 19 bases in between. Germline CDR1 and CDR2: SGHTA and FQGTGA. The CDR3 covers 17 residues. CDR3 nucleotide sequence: TGTGCCAGCAGCGCGAGGGGGGGACTTTTCGGCACAGATACGCAGTATTTT. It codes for CASSARGGLFGTDTQYF.

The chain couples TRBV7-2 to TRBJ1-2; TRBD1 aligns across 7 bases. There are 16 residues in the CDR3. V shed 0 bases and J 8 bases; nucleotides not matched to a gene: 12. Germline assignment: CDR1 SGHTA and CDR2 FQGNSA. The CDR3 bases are TGTGCCAGCAGCTTAGCTAGAAGTGGACAGACAGGGGGCTACACCTTC. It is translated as CASSLARSGQTGGYTF.

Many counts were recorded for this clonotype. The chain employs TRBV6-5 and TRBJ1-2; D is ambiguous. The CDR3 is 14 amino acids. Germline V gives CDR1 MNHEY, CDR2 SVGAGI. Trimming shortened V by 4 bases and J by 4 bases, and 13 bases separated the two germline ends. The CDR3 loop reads CASSSPRIGYGYTF. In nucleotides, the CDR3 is TGTGCCAGCAGTTCGCCGAGGATCGGCTATGGCTACACCTTC.

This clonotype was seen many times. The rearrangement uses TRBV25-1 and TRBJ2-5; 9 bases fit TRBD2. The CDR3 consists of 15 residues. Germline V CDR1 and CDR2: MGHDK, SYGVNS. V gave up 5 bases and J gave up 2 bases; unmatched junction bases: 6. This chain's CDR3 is CASSPGLATQETQYF. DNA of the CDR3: TGTGCCAGCAGTCCGGGACTAGCTACACAAGAGACCCAGTACTTC.

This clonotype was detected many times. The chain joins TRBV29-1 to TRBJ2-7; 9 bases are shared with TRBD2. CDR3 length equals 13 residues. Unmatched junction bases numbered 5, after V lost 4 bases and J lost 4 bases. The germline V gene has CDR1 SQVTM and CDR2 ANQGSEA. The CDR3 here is CSVVLAGQYEQYF. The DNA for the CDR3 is TGCAGCGTTGTACTAGCGGGCCAGTACGAGCAGTACTTC.

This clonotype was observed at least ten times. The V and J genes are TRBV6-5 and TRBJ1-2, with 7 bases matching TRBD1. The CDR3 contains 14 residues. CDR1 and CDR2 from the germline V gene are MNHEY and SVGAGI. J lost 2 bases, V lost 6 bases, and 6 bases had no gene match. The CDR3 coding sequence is TGTGCCAGCAGGCCCAGGGGGGTAAACTATGGCTACACCTTC. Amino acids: CASRPRGVNYGYTF.

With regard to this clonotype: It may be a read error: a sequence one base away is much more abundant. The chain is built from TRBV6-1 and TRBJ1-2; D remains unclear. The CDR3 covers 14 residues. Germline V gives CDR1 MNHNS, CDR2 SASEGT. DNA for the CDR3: TGTGCCAGCAGGCCGACCGTGGGAGGGTTAGGCTACCCCTTC. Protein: CASRPTVGGLGYPF.

CDR3 loop: CASSIRDTYNEQFF. CDR3 sequence (DNA): TGTGCCAGCAGTATCCGGGACACCTACAATGAGCAGTTCTTC. The rearrangement uses TRBV12-3 or TRBV12-4 and TRBJ2-1; the D gene is possibly TRBD1 (6 bases). The CDR3 is made up of 14 amino acids. Trimming left V 5 bases short and J 2 bases short, with 10 bases between.

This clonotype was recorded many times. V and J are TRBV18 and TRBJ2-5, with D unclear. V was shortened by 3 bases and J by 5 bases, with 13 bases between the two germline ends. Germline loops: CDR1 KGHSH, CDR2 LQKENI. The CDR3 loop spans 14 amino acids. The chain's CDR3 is CASSPRPVGETQYF. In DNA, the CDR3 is TGTGCCAGCTCACCCCGTCCGGTGGGGGAGACCCAGTACTTC.

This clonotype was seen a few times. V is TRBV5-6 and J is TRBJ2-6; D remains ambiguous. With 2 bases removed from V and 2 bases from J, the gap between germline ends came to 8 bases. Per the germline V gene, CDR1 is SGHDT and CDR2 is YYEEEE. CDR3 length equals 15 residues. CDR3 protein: CASSLGLAGANVLTF. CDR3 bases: TGTGCCAGCAGCTTAGGTTTGGCTGGGGCCAACGTCCTGACTTTC.

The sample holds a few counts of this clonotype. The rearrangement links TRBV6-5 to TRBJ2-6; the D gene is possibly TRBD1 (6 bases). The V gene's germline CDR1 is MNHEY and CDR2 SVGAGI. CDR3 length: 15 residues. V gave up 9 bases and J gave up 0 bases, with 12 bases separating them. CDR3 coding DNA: TGTGCCAGTCGACAGGCGAGCTCTGGGGCCAACGTCCTGACTTTC. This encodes CASRQASSGANVLTF.

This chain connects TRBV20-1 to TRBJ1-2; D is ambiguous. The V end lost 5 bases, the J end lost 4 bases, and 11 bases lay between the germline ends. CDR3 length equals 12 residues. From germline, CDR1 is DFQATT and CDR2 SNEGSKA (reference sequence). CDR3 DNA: TGCAGTGCTTCCACGGATTTCTATGGCTACACCTTC. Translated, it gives CSASTDFYGYTF.